This T cell receptor (beta chain) was obtained from a study of T cell responses to AZD1222 COVID-19 vaccine. The V gene's germline CDR1 is LNHDA and CDR2 SQIVND (reference sequence). V was cut by 5 bases and J by 0 bases, with 14 bases left in between. There are 15 residues in the CDR3. Findings of the study overall: No repertoire was sampled before or during the peak T cell response, only after it.

TCRdb's copy holds only in-frame clones and misses some; the assay was immunoSEQ multiplex PCR. This table has roughly 170,000 clones, approximately 90% appearing once. Remarks on this clone: Its antigen is as yet unknown.

This chain uses TRBV19 with TRBJ2-7; D is perhaps TRBD1 or TRBD2 (5 bases each). The clonotype comes from an adult in good health. The sequencing here drew on peripheral blood, taken on day 0 of AZD1222 vaccination. CDR3 in DNA: TGTGCCAGTAGTTTGGGACCCTCGGTCTCCTACGAGCAGTACTTC. Translated: CASSLGPSVSYEQYF. The variable domain in full, with the rest retrieved from reference TRBV19 and TRBJ2-7, is DGGITQSPKYLFRKEGQNVTLSCEQNLNHDAMYWYRQDPGQGLRLIYYSQIVNDFQKGDIAEGYSVSREKKESFPLTVTSAQKNPTAFYLCASSLGPSVSYEQYFGPGTRLTVT.